The 17 T cell receptor beta chains below all came from one sample that was sequenced in a study of technical replicates of blood from several donors. Some clones are missing from TCRdb's copy, which holds only in-frame ones; the method was immunoSEQ multiplex PCR. The sample has about 100,000 clones, 90% to 97% seen once. The sample consisted of T cells isolated from PBMCs. These TCRs come from a human donor in good health.

This chain uses TRBV5-1 with TRBJ2-7, with D perhaps matching TRBD2 (5 bases). CDR1 is SGHRS and CDR2 is YFSETQ in the germline V gene. The V gene lost 2 bases and the J gene lost 2 bases, with 11 bases spanning the gap. This CDR3 contains 14 residues. The CDR3 protein is CASSFLGETYEQYF. CDR3 coding DNA: TGCGCCAGCAGCTTCCTCGGGGAAACCTACGAGCAGTACTTC.

The chain employs TRBV7-3 and TRBJ2-2, with 7 bases matching TRBD2. CDR3 length: 17 residues. Looked up from germline, CDR1 is SGHTA and CDR2 is FQGTGA. V was clipped by 5 bases and J by 5 bases; unmatched bases: 14. The CDR3 DNA follows: TGTGCCAGCAGCCCGGTGCGGGGCAGCGGGGAGACCGGGGAGCTGTTTTTT. It codes for CASSPVRGSGETGELFF.

The chain employs TRBV18 and TRBJ2-2; 8 positions match TRBD2. The CDR3 is made up of 17 amino acids. Germline V CDR1 and CDR2: KGHSH, LQKENI. The V segment lost 3 bases and the J segment 1 base; nucleotides outside the gene matches: 7. CDR3 nucleotide sequence: TGTGCCAGCTCACCCAAGCCAGCGGGGGAGAACACCGGGGAGCTGTTTTTT. This translates into CASSPKPAGENTGELFF.

In DNA form, the CDR3 reads TGTGCCAGCAGGGCGACTAGCGGGAGGCTAATCACCTCCTACAATGAGCAGTTCTTC. It codes for CASRATSGRLITSYNEQFF. This chain joins TRBV2 and TRBJ2-1; 13 bases are a match to TRBD2. CDR1 and CDR2 from the germline V gene are SNHLY and FYNNEI. CDR3 length equals 19 residues. Trimming at V came to 6 bases and at J to 0 bases, leaving 11 bases not matched to a gene. The whole variable domain, filled in from reference TRBV2 and TRBJ2-1, reads EPEVTQTPSHQVTQMGQEVILRCVPISNHLYFYWYRQILGQKVEFLVSFYNNEISEKSEIFDDQFSVERPDGSNFTLKIRSTKLEDSAMYFCASRATSGRLITSYNEQFFGPGTRLTVL.

CDR3 loop: CASKLNLSPTTEAFF. CDR3 nucleotides: TGTGCCAGCAAACTTAATTTAAGCCCTACCACTGAAGCTTTCTTT. This chain links TRBV6-5 with TRBJ1-1; D gene uncertain. Trimming stripped 7 bases from V and 4 bases from J, with 19 bases between. The CDR3 consists of 15 residues. Germline CDR1 reads MNHEY; CDR2 reads SVGAGI.

Here the CDR3 DNA reads TGTGCCAGCAGCGGGGACAGGGGGCTGGGTGGCTACACCTTC. As protein: CASSGDRGLGGYTF. This chain uses TRBV5-6 with TRBJ1-2; 12 nucleotides agree with TRBD1. The V and J ends lost 4 bases and 7 bases, in that order; junction bases with no gene match: 5. Germline V gene data show CDR1 as SGHDT and CDR2 as YYEEEE. The CDR3 is 14 amino acids. Supplemented by reference TRBV5-6 and TRBJ1-2, the full variable domain reads DAGVTQSPTHLIKTRGQQVTLRCSPKSGHDTVSWYQQALGQGPQFIFQYYEEEERQRGNFPDRFSGHQFPNYSSELNVNALLLGDSALYLCASSGDRGLGGYTFGSGTRLTVV.

This rearrangement joins TRBV7-9 to TRBJ1-5, with a tentative D call TRBD1 (5 bases). Between the trimmed V and J ends, which lost 2 bases and 8 bases, there was a span of 16 bases. CDR3 length: 15 residues. CDR1 and CDR2 (germline): SEHNR, FQNEAQ (reference sequence). The CDR3 loop is CASSLSSTGIEPQHF. CDR3 bases: TGTGCCAGCAGCTTATCCTCCACAGGTATTGAGCCCCAGCATTTT.

The chain uses TRBV6-5 and TRBJ1-6; TRBD1 agrees at 9 bases. Germline loops: CDR1 MNHEY, CDR2 SVGAGI. This CDR3 contains 16 residues. V dropped 0 bases and J dropped 7; count of bases not matched to a gene: 4. CDR3 coding DNA: TGTGCCAGCAGTTACTCAGGGACAGGGCACAATTCACCCCTCCACTTT. It translates to CASSYSGTGHNSPLHF.

This chain uses TRBV27 with TRBJ2-3, with D possibly being TRBD1 (6 bases). This CDR3 comprises 14 residues. The V end lost 1 base, the J end lost 4 bases, and 9 bases lay between the germline ends. Germline V gene data show CDR1 as MNHEY and CDR2 as SMNVEV (reference sequence). The CDR3 region is CASSLWAGADTQYF. Written as DNA, the CDR3 is TGTGCCAGCAGTTTATGGGCAGGGGCAGATACGCAGTATTTT.

V usage is TRBV5-8 and J usage is TRBJ1-1; D is uncertain. The CDR3 runs 12 residues. The V gene's germline CDR1 is SGHTS and CDR2 YDEGEE. Deletions cut 8 bases from V and 5 bases from J, with 13 bases between. CDR3 in amino acids: CARESRGTEAFF. The CDR3 DNA reads TGTGCCAGAGAGTCACGGGGAACTGAAGCTTTCTTT.

This chain uses TRBV5-1 with TRBJ1-5, with D possibly TRBD1 on 5 matching bases. The CDR3 is 15 amino acids. Germline assignment: CDR1 SGHRS and CDR2 YFSETQ. The V end lost 4 bases, the J end lost 6 bases, and 17 bases lay between the germline ends. The CDR3 protein is CASSPRGGVGQPQHF. In nucleotides, the CDR3 is TGCGCCAGCAGCCCTAGGGGTGGAGTCGGTCAGCCCCAGCATTTT.

The chain links TRBV5-4 to TRBJ2-3; 11 nucleotides agree with TRBD2. V dropped 3 bases and J dropped 4; count of bases not matched to a gene: 7. Germline V CDR1 and CDR2: SGHNT, YYREEE (reference sequence). The CDR3 covers 16 residues. The CDR3 DNA reads as TGTGCCAGCAGCTCGGCCTTAGCGGGGGGGCCAGATACGCAGTATTTT. Protein product: CASSSALAGGPDTQYF.

The genes are TRBV5-4 and TRBJ2-1; TRBD1 is a possible D gene (7 bases). CDR1 is SGHNT, CDR2 YYREEE, per germline (reference sequence). The CDR3 length is 16 residues. V lost 4 bases, J lost 0 bases, and 14 bases lay in between. The CDR3 protein is CASSHGGGISYNEQFF. In DNA form, the CDR3 reads TGTGCCAGCAGCCACGGAGGGGGCATCTCCTACAATGAGCAGTTCTTC.

The J gene is TRBJ2-3, the V gene TRBV5-1, with TRBD2 identical over 9 bases. Germline CDR1 SGHRS, CDR2 YFSETQ. V gave up 0 bases and J gave up 0 bases; unmatched junction bases: 5. The CDR3 loop spans 17 amino acids. CDR3 DNA: TGCGCCAGCAGCTTGGATGGGCGGGGGGGAAGCACAGATACGCAGTATTTT. It translates to CASSLDGRGGSTDTQYF.

The V call is TRBV30, the J call TRBJ1-2, with unresolved D. Germline V gives CDR1 GTSNPN, CDR2 SVGIG (reference sequence). Trimming took off 2 bases at V and 4 bases at J, with 5 bases between the two ends. The CDR3 contains 11 residues. CDR3 protein: CAWSPLYGYTF. In nucleotides, the CDR3 is TGTGCCTGGAGTCCTCTCTATGGCTACACCTTC.

The J gene is TRBJ2-3, the V gene TRBV29-1; 7 bases match TRBD1. Trimming cost V 5 bases and J 0 bases; bases outside gene matches: 5. The CDR3 loop spans 14 amino acids. Germline CDR1 is SQVTM and CDR2 is ANQGSEA. The CDR3 loop is CSVSDRPSTDTQYF. In DNA form, the CDR3 reads TGCAGCGTTTCGGACAGGCCAAGCACAGATACGCAGTATTTT.

This chain links TRBV28 with TRBJ1-1, with a possible D match to TRBD1 (5 bases). Germline V CDR1 and CDR2: MDHEN, SYDVKM. The CDR3 is 17 amino acids. Trimming removed 6 bases at V and 0 bases at J, with 20 bases between. CDR3: CASSQTVYPRMNTEAFF. In nucleotides, the CDR3 is TGTGCCAGCAGCCAGACAGTATACCCAAGGATGAACACTGAAGCTTTCTTT.